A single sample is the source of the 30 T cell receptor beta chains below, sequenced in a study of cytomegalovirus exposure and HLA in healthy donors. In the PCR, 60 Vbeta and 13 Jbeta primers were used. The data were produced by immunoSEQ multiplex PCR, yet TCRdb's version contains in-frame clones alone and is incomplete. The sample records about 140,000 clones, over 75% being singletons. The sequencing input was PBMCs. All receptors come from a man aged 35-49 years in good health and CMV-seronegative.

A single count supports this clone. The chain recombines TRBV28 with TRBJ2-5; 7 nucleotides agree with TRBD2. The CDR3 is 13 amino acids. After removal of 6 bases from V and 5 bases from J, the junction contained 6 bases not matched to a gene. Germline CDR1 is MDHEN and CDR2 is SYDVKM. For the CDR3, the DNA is TGTGCCAGCAGACCGGGGGGACGGGAGACCCAGTACTTC. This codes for CASRPGGRETQYF.

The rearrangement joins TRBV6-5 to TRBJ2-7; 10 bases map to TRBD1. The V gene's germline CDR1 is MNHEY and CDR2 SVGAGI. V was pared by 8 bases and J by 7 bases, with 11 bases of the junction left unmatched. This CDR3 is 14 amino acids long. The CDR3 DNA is TGTGCCAGCCGAACAGGACAGGGGGTGGGGGAGCAGTACTTC. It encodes CASRTGQGVGEQYF.

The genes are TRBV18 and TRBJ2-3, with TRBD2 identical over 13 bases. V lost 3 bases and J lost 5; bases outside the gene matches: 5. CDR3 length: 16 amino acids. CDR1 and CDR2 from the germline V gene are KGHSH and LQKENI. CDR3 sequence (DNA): TGTGCCAGCTCACCGGAACTAGCGGGAGGGGGAGATACGCAGTATTTT. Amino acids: CASSPELAGGGDTQYF.

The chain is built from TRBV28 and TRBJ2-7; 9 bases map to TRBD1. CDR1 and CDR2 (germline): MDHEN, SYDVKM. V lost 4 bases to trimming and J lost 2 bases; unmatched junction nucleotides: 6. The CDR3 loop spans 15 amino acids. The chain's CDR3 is CASSSYRGPAYEQYF. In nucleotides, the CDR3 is TGTGCCAGCAGTTCATACAGGGGGCCCGCCTACGAGCAGTACTTC.

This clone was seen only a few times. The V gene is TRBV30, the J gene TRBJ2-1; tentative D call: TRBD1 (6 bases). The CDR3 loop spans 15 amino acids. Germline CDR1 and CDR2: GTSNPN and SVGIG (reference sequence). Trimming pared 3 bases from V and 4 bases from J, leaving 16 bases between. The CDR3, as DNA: TGTGCCTGGAGGGATTTCGACAGGTATTACAATGAGCAGTTCTTC. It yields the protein CAWRDFDRYYNEQFF.

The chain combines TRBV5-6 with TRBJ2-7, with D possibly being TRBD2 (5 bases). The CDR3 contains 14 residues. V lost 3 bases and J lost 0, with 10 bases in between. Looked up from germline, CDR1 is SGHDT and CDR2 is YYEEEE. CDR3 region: CASSSDSYSYEQYF. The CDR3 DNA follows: TGTGCCAGCAGCTCGGACTCGTACTCCTACGAGCAGTACTTC.

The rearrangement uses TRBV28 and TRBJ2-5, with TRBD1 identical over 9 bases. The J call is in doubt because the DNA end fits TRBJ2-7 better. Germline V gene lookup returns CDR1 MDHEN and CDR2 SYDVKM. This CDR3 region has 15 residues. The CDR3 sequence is CASSLSGTGPYEQYF. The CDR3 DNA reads TGTGCCAGCAGTTTAAGTGGGACAGGGCCCTACGAGCAGTACTTC.

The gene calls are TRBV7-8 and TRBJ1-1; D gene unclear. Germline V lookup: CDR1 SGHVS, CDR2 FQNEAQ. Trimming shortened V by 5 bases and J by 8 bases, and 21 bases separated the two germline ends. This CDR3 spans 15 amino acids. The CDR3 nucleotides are TGTGCCAGCAGCAACCCCCTACGAGGTGAGCTGGAAGCTTTCTTT. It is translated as CASSNPLRGELEAFF. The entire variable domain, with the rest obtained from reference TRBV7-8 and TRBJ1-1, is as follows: GAGVSQSPRYKVAKRGQDVALRCDPISGHVSLFWYQQALGQGPEFLTYFQNEAQLDKSGLPSDRFFAERPEGSVSTLKIQRTQQEDSAVYLCASSNPLRGELEAFFGQGTRLTVV.

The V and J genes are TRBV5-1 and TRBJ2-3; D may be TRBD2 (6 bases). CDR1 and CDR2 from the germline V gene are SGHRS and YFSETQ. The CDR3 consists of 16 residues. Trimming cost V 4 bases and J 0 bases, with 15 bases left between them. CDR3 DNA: TGCGCCAGCAGCCCCGCCCGCGGGACTAGCACAGATACGCAGTATTTT. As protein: CASSPARGTSTDTQYF.

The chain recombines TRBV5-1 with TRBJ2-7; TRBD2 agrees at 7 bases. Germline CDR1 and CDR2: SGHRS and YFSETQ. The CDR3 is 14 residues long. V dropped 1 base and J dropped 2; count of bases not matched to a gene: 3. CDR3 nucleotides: TGCGCCAGCAGCTTGTGGGGGGGGGCCTACGAGCAGTACTTC. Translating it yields CASSLWGGAYEQYF.

The CDR3 sequence: CASRSTDVSYEQYF. The DNA of the CDR3 is TGTGCCAGCAGGTCGACAGACGTCTCCTACGAGCAGTACTTC. This sequence joins TRBV27 and TRBJ2-7; possibly TRBD1 for D (5 bases). The V gene lost 6 bases and the J gene lost 0 bases, with 12 bases spanning the gap. The CDR3 loop spans 14 amino acids. Germline CDR1 reads MNHEY; CDR2 reads SMNVEV (reference sequence).

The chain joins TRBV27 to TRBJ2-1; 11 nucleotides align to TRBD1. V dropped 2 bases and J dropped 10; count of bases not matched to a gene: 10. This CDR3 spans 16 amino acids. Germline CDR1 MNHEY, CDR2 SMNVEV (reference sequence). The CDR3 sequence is CASSLLPGQGVQEQFF. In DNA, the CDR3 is TGTGCCAGCAGTTTACTACCGGGACAGGGGGTCCAGGAGCAGTTCTTC.

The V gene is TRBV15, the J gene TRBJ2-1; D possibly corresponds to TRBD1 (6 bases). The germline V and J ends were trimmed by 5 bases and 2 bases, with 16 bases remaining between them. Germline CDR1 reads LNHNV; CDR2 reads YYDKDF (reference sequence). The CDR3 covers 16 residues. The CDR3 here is CATSGSRGNAYNEQFF. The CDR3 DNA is TGTGCCACCAGCGGATCCAGGGGCAATGCCTACAATGAGCAGTTCTTC.

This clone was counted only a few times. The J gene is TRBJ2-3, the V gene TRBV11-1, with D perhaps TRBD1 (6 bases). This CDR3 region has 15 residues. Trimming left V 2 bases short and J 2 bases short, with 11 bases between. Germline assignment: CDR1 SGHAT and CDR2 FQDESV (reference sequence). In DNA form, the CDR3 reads TGTGCCAGCAGCTTAAGCCGACAGGTCACAGATACGCAGTATTTT. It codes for CASSLSRQVTDTQYF.

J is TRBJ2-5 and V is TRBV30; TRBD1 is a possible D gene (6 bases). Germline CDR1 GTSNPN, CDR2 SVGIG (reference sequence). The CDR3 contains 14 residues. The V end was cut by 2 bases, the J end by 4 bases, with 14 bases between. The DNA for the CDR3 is TGTGCCTGGAGTCGGTGGGGCAGGGGAGAGACCCAGTACTTC. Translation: CAWSRWGRGETQYF.

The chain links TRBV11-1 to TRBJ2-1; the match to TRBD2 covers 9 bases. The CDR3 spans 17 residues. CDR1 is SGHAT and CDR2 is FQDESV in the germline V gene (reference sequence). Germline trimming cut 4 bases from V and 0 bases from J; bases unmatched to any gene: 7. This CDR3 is CASSSNLAGSSYNEQFF. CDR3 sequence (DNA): TGTGCCAGCAGCTCCAACCTAGCGGGGAGCTCCTACAATGAGCAGTTCTTC.

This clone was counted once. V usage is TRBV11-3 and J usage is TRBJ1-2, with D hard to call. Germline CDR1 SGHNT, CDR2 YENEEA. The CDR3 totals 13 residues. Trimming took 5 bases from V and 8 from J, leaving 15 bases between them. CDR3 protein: CASSLTEGGGYTF. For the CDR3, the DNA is TGTGCCAGCAGCCTCACAGAGGGAGGAGGCTACACCTTC.

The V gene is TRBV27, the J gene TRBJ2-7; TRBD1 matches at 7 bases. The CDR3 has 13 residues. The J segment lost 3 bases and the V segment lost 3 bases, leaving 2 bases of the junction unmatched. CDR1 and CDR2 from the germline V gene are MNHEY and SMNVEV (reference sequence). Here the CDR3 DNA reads TGTGCCAGCAGTTTCGGGACAGACTACGAGCAGTACTTC. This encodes CASSFGTDYEQYF.

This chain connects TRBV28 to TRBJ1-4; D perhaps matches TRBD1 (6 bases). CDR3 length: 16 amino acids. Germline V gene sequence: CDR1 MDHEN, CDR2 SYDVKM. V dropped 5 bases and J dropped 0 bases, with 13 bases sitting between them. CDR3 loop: CASSKTQGTTNEKLFF. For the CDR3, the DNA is TGTGCCAGCAGTAAAACTCAGGGGACAACTAATGAAAAACTGTTTTTT.

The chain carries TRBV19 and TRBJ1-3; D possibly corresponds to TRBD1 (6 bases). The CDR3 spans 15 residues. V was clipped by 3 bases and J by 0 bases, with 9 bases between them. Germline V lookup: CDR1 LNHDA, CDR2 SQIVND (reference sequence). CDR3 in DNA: TGTGCCAGTAGTATCGGACAGTACTCTGGAAACACCATATATTTT. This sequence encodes CASSIGQYSGNTIYF.

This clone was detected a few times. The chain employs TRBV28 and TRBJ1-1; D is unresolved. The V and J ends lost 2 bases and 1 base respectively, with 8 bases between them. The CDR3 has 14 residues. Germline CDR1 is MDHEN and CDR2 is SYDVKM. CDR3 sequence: CASSLNRGNTEAFF. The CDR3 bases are TGTGCCAGCAGTTTAAATAGAGGGAACACTGAAGCTTTCTTT.

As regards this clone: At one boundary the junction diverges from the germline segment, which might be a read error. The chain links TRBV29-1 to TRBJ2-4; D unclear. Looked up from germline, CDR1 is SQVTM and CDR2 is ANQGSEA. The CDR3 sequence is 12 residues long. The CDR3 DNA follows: TGCAGCGTTGAGGTTGATCAAAACAGTCAGTACTTC. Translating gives CSVEVDQNSQYF. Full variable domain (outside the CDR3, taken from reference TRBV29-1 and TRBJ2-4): SAVISQKPSRDICQRGTSLTIQCQVDSQVTMMFWYRQQPGQSLTLIATANQGSEATYESGFVIDKFPISRPNLTFSTLTVSNMSPEDSSIYLCSVEVDQNSQYFGAGTRLSVL.

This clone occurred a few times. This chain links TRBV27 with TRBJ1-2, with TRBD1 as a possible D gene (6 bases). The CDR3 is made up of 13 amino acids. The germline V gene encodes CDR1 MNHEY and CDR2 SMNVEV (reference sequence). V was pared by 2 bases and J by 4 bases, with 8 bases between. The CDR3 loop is CASSLETGYGYTF. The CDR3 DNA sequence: TGTGCCAGCAGTTTAGAGACAGGCTATGGCTACACCTTC.

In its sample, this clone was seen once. CDR3 in amino acids: CSVVEGLTDTQYF. The CDR3 DNA reads as TGCAGCGTTGTGGAGGGACTCACAGATACGCAGTATTTT. The chain joins TRBV29-1 to TRBJ2-3, with a possible D match to TRBD2 (6 bases). Trimming took off 4 bases at V and 2 bases at J, with 10 bases between the two ends. The CDR3 totals 13 residues. Germline V CDR1 and CDR2: SQVTM, ANQGSEA.

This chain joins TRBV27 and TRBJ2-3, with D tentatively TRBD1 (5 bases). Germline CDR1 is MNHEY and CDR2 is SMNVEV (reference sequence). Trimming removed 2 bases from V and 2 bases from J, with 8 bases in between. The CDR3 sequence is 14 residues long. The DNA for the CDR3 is TGTGCCAGCAGTTTAGGGGCTTACACAGATACGCAGTATTTT. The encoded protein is CASSLGAYTDTQYF.

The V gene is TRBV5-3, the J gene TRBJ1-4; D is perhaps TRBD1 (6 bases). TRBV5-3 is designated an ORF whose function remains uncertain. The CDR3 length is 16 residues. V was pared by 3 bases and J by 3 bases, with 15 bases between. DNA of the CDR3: TGTGCCAGAAGCTATCAGGGGAAGGGCTCTAATGAAAAACTGTTTTTT. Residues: CARSYQGKGSNEKLFF.

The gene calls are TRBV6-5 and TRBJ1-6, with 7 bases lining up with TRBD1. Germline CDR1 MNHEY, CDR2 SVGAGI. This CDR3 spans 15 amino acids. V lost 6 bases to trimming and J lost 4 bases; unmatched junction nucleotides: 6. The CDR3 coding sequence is TGTGCCAGCAGCCGAGGACAGGATTATAATTCACCCCTCCACTTT. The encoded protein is CASSRGQDYNSPLHF.

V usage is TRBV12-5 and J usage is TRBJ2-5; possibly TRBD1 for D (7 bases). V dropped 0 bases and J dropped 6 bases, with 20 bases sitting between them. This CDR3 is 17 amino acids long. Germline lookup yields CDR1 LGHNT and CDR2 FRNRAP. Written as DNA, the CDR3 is TGTGCTAGTGGTTTGGTACTCAGAGGGGGCCGCGGGAAGACCCAGTACTTC. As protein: CASGLVLRGGRGKTQYF. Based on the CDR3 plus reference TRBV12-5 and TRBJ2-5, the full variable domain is DARVTQTPRHKVTEMGQEVTMRCQPILGHNTVFWYRQTMMQGLELLAYFRNRAPLDDSGMPKDRFSAEMPDATLATLKIQPSEPRDSAVYFCASGLVLRGGRGKTQYFGPGTRLLVL.

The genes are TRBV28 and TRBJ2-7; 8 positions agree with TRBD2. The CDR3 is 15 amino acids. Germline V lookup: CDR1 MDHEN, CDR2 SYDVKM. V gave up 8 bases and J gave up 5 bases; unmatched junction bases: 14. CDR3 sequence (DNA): TGTGCCAGCTATTCTACCCGGGAGGGATCGGACGAGCAGTACTTC. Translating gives CASYSTREGSDEQYF. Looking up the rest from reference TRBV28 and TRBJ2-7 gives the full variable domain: DVKVTQSSRYLVKRTGEKVFLECVQDMDHENMFWYRQDPGLGLRLIYFSYDVKMKEKGDIPEGYSVSREKKERFSLILESASTNQTSMYLCASYSTREGSDEQYFGPGTRLTVT.

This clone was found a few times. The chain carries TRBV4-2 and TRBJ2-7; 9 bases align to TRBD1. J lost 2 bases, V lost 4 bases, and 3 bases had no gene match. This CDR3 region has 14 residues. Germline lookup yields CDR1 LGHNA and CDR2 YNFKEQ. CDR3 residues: CASSRRTGAYEQYF. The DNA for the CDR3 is TGTGCCAGCAGCCGCCGGACAGGGGCCTACGAGCAGTACTTC.